This T cell receptor (beta chain) was retrieved from a study of shared clonotypes between healthy human individuals (dated by TCRdb to 2020 to 2022). With respect to the entire study: Three men and a couple of women, aged 18 to 49 years, made up the cohort. To increase sequencing depth and limit assay-specific biases, different laboratories used diverse techniques to prepare libraries and sequence TCR repertoires. For each donor, three plates each were used for CD4 naive and CD4 memory, two plates were used for CD8 naive, and one plate was used for CD8 memory. Each donor's leukapheresis produced roughly between roughly 0.85 and 9.5 billion PBMCs. To estimate repertoire size and how much clonotype sharing occurs between individuals, the study deeply sequenced the blood TCR repertoires of roughly 5 healthy adults. General study outcomes and caveats: Because the study included a small number of donors, the genetic and exposure-history diversity represented was limited. Compared with non-shared clonotypes, the clonotypes found in all four sorted-subset donors had higher generation probabilities. Rarefaction of sorted-subset datasets indicated incomplete sequencing despite the large sequencing depth. Based on pairwise subsampling, the degree of clonotype sharing among donors was expected to be affected by sequencing depth. Naive subsets generally had larger estimated clonotype richness than memory subsets did. Sampling was limited to blood, and TCR repertoires in tissue likely differ from TCR repertoires in blood. Sharing across a few donors was observed for 4.5% to 6.5% of naive CD4, less than 4% of naive CD8, over 2% of memory CD4, and about 0.38% of memory CD8 clonotypes.

Of note for this clone: What antigen it recognizes has not been identified. No base quality information exists; no much larger clone differs at one position.

Healthy HIV-negative adults with no recently reported acute infections or vaccinations were included as donors. Only Caucasian adults living in Nashville, Tennessee, USA were represented among the donors. CD4+ T cells were enriched by magnetic negative selection; naive cells were then positively selected on CD45RA, and the negative fraction formed the memory subset. After blood collection by leukapheresis, PBMCs were isolated using Ficoll-Histopaque density gradient centrifugation and then cryopreserved in the vapor phase of liquid nitrogen. Analytical flow cytometry was used to check the purity and quantity of each magnetically sorted T cell population. Each sorted fraction had its genomic DNA isolated and then quantified by UV absorbance on a Nanodrop 2000c. Using the deep immunoSEQ assay, TCR CDR3 regions were amplified from genomic DNA by multiplex PCR. Genomic DNA extracted from each cell subset was distributed evenly over all wells of several immunoSEQ 96-well plates, and each plate served as one replicate. For sorted subsets, each replicate PCR was loaded with about 0.2 ug genomic DNA, equivalent to 30,000 or so T cell genomes. Purified libraries were measured with a Qubit 3.0 fluorometer, size-checked on a Bioanalyzer 2100, and measured again with the KAPA Library Quantification kit. Every immunoSEQ 96-well plate was sequenced on a dedicated single-read 150-cycle Illumina NextSeq 550 flow cell. Regarding the original processing steps: Because only junctional sequences without quality scores were contained in the immunoSEQ output, filtering matching that applied to full-length reads could not be performed. Sequences were annotated with PyIR, a Python wrapper for IgBLAST v1.9, and V/J genes and CDR3 were assigned using IMGT germline references. Reads with weak V/J assignments (E-value above 1e-6), missing CDR3, stop codons, out-of-frame junctions, or ambiguous translated residues were removed. A V3J clonotype was defined by an identical inferred V gene, J gene, and CDR3 amino acid sequence. Percentage overlap between repertoires was computed as shared unique clonotypes divided by the size of the smaller repertoire. Repertoire richness was assessed with RTK rarefaction, the Chao1 estimator, and Recon v2.1 estimates of unobserved clonotypes. Generation probabilities for all TCRbeta clonotypes obtained by the gDNA method from several donors were computed using OLGA. Imported from immuneACCESS, the table was reduced by TCRdb to in-frame sequences with V and J called. These copies leave out some clones; in studies compared against another copy, an unresolved V gene accounts for under half, and the cause of the remainder is not known. Clone size and V and J calls were adopted from that table, with D and trimming inferred from the DNA. A total of about 2 million clones appear in this sample, around 95% of them only once. Together, the top ten hold around 0.13% of the sample.

This receptor was identified in a man aged 18 to 30 in good health. Sequenced input: naive CD4+ T cells sorted from blood. The sample's cell subset or site label, decoded: CD45RA+ positively selected.

The nucleotide sequence is given as TGTGCCAGCAGCTTATCGAAGGGAGGCTACACCTTC. It is translated as CASSLSKGGYTF. The sequence is built from TRBV7-8 and TRBJ1-2, with the D segment identity uncertain. The CDR3 has 12 amino acids, counting the end cysteine and phenylalanine. Solely the CDR3 DNA is kept, with 36 bases framed from the first base. The germline V gene specifies SGHVS as CDR1 and FQNEAQ as CDR2. The junction shows trimming of 2 bases on V and 8 bases on J, plus 9 bases between the germline ends.